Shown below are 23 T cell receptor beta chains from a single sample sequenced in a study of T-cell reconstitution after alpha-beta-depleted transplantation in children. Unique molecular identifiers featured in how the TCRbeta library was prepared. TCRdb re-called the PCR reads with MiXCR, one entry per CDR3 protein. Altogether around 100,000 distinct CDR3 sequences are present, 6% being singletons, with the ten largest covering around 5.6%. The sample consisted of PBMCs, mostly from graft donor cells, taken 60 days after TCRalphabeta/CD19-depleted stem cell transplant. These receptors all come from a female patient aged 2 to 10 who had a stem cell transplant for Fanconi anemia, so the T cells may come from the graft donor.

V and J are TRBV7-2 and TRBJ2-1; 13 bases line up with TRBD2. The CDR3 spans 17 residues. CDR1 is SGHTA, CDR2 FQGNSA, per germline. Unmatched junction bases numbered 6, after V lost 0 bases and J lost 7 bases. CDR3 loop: CASSLALTSGGFNEQFF. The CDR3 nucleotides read TGTGCCAGCAGCTTAGCCCTGACTAGCGGGGGGTTTAATGAGCAGTTCTTC.

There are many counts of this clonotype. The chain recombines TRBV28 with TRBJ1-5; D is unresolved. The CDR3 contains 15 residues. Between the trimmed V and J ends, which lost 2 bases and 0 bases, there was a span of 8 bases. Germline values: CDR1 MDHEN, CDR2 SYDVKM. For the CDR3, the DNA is TGTGCCAGCAGTTTACCCAGCCATAGCAATCAGCCCCAGCATTTT. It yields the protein CASSLPSHSNQPQHF.

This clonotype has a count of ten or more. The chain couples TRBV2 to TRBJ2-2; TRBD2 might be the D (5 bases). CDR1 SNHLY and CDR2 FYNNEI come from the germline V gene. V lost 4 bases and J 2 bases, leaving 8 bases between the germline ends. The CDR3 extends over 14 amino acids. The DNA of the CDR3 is TGTGCCAGCAGTGTAGGGAGTAACACCGGGGAGCTGTTTTTT. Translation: CASSVGSNTGELFF.

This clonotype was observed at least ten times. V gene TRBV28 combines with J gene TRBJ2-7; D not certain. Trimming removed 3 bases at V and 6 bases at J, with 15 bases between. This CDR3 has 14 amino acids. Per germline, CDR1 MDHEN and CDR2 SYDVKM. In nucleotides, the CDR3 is TGTGCCAGCAGTTTGGTTACCGGCCTTAGCGAGCAGTACTTC. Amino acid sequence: CASSLVTGLSEQYF.

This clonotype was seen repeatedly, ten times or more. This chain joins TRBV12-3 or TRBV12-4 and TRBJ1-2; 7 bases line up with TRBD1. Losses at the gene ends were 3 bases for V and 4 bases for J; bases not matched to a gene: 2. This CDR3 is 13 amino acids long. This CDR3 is CASSFNRGYGYTF. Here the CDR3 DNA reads TGTGCCAGCAGTTTTAACAGGGGCTATGGCTACACCTTC.

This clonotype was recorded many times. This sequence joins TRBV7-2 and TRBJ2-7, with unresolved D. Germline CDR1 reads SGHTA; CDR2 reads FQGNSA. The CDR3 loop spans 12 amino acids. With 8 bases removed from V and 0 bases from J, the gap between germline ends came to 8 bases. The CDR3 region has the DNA TGTGCCAGCTCACCTAGCTCCTACGAGCAGTACTTC. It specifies CASSPSSYEQYF.

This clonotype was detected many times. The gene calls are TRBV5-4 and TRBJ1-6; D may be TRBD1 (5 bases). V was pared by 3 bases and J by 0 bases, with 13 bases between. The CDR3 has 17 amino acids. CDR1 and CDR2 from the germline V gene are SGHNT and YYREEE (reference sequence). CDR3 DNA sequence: TGTGCCAGCAGCTCCTGGACATCGGGCTCCTATAATTCACCCCTCCACTTT. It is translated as CASSSWTSGSYNSPLHF.

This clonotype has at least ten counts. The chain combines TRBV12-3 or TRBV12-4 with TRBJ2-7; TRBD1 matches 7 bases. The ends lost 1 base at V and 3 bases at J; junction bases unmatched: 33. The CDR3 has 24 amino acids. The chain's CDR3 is CASSLEFYGGVNPGYRDRDYEQYF. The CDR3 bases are TGTGCCAGCAGTTTAGAATTCTACGGTGGTGTCAATCCTGGGTACCGGGACAGAGACTACGAGCAGTACTTC.

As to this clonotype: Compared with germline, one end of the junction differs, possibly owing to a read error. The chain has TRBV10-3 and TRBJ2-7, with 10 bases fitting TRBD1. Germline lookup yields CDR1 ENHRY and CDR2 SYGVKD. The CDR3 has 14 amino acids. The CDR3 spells CAIGDRGRVYEQYF. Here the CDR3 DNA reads TGTGCCATCGGTGACAGGGGGCGCGTCTACGAGCAGTACTTC.

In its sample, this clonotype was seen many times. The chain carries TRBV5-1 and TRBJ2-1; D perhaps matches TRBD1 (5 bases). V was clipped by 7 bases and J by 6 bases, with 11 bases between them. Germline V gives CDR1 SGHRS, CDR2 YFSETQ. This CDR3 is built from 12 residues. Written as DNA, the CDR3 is TGCGCCAGCTACAGACAGATCAATGAGCAGTTCTTC. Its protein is CASYRQINEQFF. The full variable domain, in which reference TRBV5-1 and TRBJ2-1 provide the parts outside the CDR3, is KAGVTQTPRYLIKTRGQQVTLSCSPISGHRSVSWYQQTPGQGLQFLFEYFSETQRNKGNFPGRFSGRQFSNSRSEMNVSTLELGDSALYLCASYRQINEQFFGPGTRLTVL.

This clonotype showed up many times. The CDR3 sequence: CTVDRDKNTIYF. CDR3 nucleotides: TGTACAGTGGACAGGGACAAAAACACCATATATTTT. The chain has TRBV6-5 and TRBJ1-3, with 8 bases matching TRBD1. CDR1 and CDR2 (germline): MNHEY, SVGAGI. This CDR3 is 12 amino acids long.

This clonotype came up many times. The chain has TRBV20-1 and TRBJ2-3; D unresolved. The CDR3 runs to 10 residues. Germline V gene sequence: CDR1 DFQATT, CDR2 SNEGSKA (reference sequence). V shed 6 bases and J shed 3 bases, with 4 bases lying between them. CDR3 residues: CSAWTDTQYF. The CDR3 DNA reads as TGCAGTGCCTGGACAGATACGCAGTATTTT.

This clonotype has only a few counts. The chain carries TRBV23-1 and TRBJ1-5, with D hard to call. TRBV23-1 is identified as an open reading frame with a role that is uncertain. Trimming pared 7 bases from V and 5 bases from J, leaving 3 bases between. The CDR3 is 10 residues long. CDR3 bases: TGCGCCAGCATACATCAGCCCCAGCATTTT. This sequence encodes CASIHQPQHF.

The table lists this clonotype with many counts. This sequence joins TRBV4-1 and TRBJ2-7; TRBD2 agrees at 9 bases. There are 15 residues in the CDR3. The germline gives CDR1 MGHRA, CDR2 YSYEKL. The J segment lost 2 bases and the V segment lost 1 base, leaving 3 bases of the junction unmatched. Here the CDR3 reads CASSQGLAETYEQYF. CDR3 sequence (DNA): TGCGCCAGCAGCCAAGGACTAGCGGAGACCTACGAGCAGTACTTC.

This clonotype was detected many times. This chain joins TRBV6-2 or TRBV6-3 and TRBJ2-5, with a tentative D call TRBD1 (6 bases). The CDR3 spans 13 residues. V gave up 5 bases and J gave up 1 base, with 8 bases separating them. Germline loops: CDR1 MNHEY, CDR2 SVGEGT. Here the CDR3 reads CASSRGGQETQYF. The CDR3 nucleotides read TGTGCCAGCAGTAGAGGGGGCCAAGAGACCCAGTACTTC.

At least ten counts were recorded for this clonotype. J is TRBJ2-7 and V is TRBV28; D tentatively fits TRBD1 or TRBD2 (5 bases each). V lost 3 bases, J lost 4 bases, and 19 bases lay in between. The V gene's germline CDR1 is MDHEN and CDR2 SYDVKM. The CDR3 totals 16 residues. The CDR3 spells CASSFGGSLQGYEQYF. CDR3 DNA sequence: TGTGCCAGCAGTTTTGGAGGCTCCTTGCAGGGTTACGAGCAGTACTTC. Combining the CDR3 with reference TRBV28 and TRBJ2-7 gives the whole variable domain DVKVTQSSRYLVKRTGEKVFLECVQDMDHENMFWYRQDPGLGLRLIYFSYDVKMKEKGDIPEGYSVSREKKERFSLILESASTNQTSMYLCASSFGGSLQGYEQYFGPGTRLTVT.

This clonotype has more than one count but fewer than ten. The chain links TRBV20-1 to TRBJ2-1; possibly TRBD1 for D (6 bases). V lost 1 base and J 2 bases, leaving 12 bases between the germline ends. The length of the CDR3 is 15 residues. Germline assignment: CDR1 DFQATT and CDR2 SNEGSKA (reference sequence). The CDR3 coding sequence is TGCAGTGCTAGAGTCCACAGGGTAACCTACAATGAGCAGTTCTTC. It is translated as CSARVHRVTYNEQFF.

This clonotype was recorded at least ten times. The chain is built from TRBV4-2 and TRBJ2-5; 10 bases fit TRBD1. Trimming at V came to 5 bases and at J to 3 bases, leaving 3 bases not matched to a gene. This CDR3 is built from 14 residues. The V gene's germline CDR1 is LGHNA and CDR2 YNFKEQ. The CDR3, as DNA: TGTGCCAGCAGCGCCGGGACAGGGGAAGAGACCCAGTACTTC. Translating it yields CASSAGTGEETQYF.

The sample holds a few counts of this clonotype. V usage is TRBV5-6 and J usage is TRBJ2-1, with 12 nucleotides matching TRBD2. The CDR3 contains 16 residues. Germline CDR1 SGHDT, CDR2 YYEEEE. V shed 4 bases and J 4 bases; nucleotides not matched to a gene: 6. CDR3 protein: CASSIPGLAGYNEQFF. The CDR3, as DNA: TGTGCCAGCAGCATTCCGGGACTAGCGGGTTACAATGAGCAGTTCTTC.

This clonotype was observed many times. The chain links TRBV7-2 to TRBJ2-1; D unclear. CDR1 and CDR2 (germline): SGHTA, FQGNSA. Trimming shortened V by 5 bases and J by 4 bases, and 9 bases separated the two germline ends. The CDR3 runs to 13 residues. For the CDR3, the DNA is TGTGCCAGCAGCCCCCCCGTGTACAATGAGCAGTTCTTC. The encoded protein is CASSPPVYNEQFF.

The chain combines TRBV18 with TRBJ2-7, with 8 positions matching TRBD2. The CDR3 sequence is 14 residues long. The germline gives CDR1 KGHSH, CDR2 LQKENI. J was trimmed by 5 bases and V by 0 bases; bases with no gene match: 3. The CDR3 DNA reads TGTGCCAGCTCACCACCGGGACTAGAGGACGAGCAGTACTTC. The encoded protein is CASSPPGLEDEQYF.

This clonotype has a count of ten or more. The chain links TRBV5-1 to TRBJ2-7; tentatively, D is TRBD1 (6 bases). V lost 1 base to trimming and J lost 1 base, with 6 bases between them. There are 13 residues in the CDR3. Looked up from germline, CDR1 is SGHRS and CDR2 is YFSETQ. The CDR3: CASSLTGSYEQYF. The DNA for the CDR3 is TGCGCCAGCAGCTTGACAGGGTCCTACGAGCAGTACTTC. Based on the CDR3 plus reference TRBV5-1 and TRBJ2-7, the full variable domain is KAGVTQTPRYLIKTRGQQVTLSCSPISGHRSVSWYQQTPGQGLQFLFEYFSETQRNKGNFPGRFSGRQFSNSRSEMNVSTLELGDSALYLCASSLTGSYEQYFGPGTRLTVT.

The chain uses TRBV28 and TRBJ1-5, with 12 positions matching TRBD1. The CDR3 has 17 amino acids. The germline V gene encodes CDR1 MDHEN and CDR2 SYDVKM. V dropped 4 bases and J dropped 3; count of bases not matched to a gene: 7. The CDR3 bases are TGTGCCAGCAGTTCTGGGACAGGGGGCCTGATCAATCAGCCCCAGCATTTT. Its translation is CASSSGTGGLINQPQHF.